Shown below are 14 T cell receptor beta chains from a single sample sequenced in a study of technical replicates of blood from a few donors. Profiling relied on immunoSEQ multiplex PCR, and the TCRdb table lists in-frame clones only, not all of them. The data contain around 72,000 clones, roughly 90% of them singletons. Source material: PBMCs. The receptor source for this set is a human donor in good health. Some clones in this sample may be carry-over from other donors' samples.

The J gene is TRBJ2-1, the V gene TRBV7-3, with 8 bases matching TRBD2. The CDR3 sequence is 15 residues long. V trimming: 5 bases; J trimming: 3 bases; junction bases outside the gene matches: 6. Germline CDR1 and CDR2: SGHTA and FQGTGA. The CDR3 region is CASSPSAGGYNEQFF. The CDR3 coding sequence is TGTGCCAGCAGCCCATCGGCGGGAGGCTACAATGAGCAGTTCTTC.

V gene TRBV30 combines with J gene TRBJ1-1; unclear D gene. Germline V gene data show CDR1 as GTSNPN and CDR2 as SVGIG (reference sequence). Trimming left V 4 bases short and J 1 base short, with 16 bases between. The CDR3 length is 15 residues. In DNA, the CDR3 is TGTGCCTGGACCCATAAAGGACTCTCGAACACTGAAGCTTTCTTT. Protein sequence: CAWTHKGLSNTEAFF.

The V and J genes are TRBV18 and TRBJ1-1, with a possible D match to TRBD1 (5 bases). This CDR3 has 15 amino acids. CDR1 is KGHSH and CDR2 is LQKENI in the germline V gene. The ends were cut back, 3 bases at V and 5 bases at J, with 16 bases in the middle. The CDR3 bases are TGTGCCAGCTCACCGGCGGGGGGTATGGGGACTGAAGCTTTCTTT. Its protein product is CASSPAGGMGTEAFF.

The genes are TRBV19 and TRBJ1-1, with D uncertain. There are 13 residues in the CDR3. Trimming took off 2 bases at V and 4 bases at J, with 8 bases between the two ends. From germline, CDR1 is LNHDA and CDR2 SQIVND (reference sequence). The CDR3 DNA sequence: TGTGCCAGTAGTATAAAGATGGCCACTGAAGCTTTCTTT. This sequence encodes CASSIKMATEAFF.

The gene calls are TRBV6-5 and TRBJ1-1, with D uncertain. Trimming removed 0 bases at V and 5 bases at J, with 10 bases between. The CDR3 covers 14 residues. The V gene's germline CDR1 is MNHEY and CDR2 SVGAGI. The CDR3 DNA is TGTGCCAGCAGTTACTCGACGGCGGGAACTGAAGCTTTCTTT. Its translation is CASSYSTAGTEAFF.

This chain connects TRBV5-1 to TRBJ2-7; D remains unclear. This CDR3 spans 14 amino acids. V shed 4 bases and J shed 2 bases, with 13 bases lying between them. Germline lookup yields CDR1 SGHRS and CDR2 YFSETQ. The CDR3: CASSLRVQPYEQYF. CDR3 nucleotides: TGCGCCAGCAGCCTACGGGTCCAGCCCTACGAGCAGTACTTC.

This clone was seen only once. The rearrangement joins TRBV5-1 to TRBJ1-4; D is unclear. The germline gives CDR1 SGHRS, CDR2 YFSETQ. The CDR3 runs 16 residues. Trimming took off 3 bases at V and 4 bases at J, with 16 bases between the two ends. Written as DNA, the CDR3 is TGCGCCAGCAGCTCCTCGACCGGTGCGGGTAATGAAAAACTGTTTTTT. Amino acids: CASSSSTGAGNEKLFF.

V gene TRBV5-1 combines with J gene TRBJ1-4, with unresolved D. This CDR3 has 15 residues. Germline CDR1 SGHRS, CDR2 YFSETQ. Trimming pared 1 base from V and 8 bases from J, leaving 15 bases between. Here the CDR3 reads CASSLLNRDGEKLFF. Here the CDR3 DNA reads TGCGCCAGCAGCTTGTTAAATCGGGATGGGGAAAAACTGTTTTTT.

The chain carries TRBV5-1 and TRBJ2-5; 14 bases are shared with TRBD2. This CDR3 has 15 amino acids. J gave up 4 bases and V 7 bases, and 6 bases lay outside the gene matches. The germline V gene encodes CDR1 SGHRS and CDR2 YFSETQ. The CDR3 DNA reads TGCGCCAGCGGCCCGGGACTAGCGGGAGTAGAGACCCAGTACTTC. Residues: CASGPGLAGVETQYF. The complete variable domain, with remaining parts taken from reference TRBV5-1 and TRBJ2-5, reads KAGVTQTPRYLIKTRGQQVTLSCSPISGHRSVSWYQQTPGQGLQFLFEYFSETQRNKGNFPGRFSGRQFSNSRSEMNVSTLELGDSALYLCASGPGLAGVETQYFGPGTRLLVL.

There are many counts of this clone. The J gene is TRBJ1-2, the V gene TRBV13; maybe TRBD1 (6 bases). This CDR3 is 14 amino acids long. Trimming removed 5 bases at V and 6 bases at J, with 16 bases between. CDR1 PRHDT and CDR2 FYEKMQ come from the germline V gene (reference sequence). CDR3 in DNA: TGTGCCAGCAGCAAAGAGGCAGGGACACATGGCTACACCTTC. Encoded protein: CASSKEAGTHGYTF.

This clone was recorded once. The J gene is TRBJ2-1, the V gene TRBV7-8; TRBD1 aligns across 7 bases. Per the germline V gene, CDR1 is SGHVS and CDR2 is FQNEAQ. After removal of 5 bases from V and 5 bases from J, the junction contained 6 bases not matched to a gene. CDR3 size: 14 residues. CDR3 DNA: TGTGCCAGCAGCCCATTGGACAGGAACAATGAGCAGTTCTTC. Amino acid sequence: CASSPLDRNNEQFF.

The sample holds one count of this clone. CDR3 loop: CASSPGQGMNTEAFF. In DNA form, the CDR3 reads TGTGCCAGCTCACCAGGACAGGGTATGAACACTGAAGCTTTCTTT. The chain joins TRBV18 to TRBJ1-1; 8 bases are a match to TRBD1. This CDR3 comprises 15 residues. Germline V CDR1 and CDR2: KGHSH, LQKENI. J gave up 0 bases and V 2 bases, and 2 bases lay outside the gene matches.

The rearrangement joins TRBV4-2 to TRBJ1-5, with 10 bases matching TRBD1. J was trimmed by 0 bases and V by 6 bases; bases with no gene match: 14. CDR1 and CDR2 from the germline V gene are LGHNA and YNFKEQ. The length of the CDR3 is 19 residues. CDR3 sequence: CASSPAGTGVLVSNQPQHF. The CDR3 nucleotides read TGTGCCAGCAGTCCAGCTGGGACAGGGGTCCTCGTTAGCAATCAGCCCCAGCATTTT.

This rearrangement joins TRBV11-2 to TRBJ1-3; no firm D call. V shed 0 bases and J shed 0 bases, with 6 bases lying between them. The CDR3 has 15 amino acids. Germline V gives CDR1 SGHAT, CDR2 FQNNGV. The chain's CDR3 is CASSLDWSSGNTIYF. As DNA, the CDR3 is TGTGCCAGCAGCTTAGACTGGAGCTCTGGAAACACCATATATTTT.